Each of the 22 T cell receptor beta chains below was sequenced from the same sample in a study of blood T cell repertoires in COVID-19. The assay was immunoSEQ multiplex PCR, and TCRdb's table has in-frame clones only and misses some. The data show 400,000 or so clones, more than 80% seen once. Sequenced material: PBMCs or T cells enriched from blood (not recorded which). The origin of the receptors is a man aged 25 to 45 who had recovered from COVID-19.

The chain has TRBV21-1 and TRBJ1-1; TRBD1 is the table's D call, not checked against the DNA. TRBV21-1 corresponds to a pseudogene. The CDR3 spans 15 residues. CDR3: CASSTRQVLGTEAFF. The CDR3 nucleotides are TGTGCCAGCAGCACCAGACAGGTATTGGGGACTGAAGCTTTCTTT.

This chain joins TRBV27 and TRBJ2-2; the match to TRBD1 covers 7 bases. The junction had 11 bases not matched to a gene; V was cut back by 6 bases and J by 1 base. The CDR3 has 17 amino acids. Germline CDR1 MNHEY, CDR2 SMNVEV (reference sequence). The CDR3 coding sequence is TGTGCCAGCAGAAACAGGGGTCTGAGCTTGAACACCGGGGAGCTGTTTTTT. As protein: CASRNRGLSLNTGELFF.

This chain links TRBV4-1 with TRBJ2-3, with 9 bases identical to TRBD2. The CDR3 contains 17 residues. The V gene end was trimmed by 0 bases and the J gene end by 3 bases; junction bases not matched to a gene: 7. The V gene's germline CDR1 is MGHRA and CDR2 YSYEKL. This chain's CDR3 is CASSQESSGSGTDTQYF. DNA of the CDR3: TGCGCCAGCAGCCAAGAGAGTAGCGGGAGTGGGACAGATACGCAGTATTTT.

This clone was found once. The gene calls are TRBV12-5 and TRBJ1-4; D not resolved. CDR3 length: 15 residues. With 5 bases removed from V and 6 bases from J, the gap between germline ends came to 16 bases. CDR1 LGHNT and CDR2 FRNRAP come from the germline V gene. The DNA of the CDR3 is TGTGCTAGTGGTGGAAGGAGGGAGGACGATGAAAAACTGTTTTTT. Translation: CASGGRREDDEKLFF.

The rearrangement links TRBV19 to TRBJ1-1, with 8 bases identical to TRBD1. Germline V lookup: CDR1 LNHDA, CDR2 SQIVND (reference sequence). The CDR3 extends over 17 amino acids. After removal of 7 bases from V and 1 base from J, the junction contained 14 bases not matched to a gene. Written as DNA, the CDR3 is TGTGCCAGTACCCCCTGGACAGGGCAAGGGGAGAACACTGAAGCTTTCTTT. It is translated as CASTPWTGQGENTEAFF.

V and J are TRBV10-3 and TRBJ1-6, with TRBD1 identical over 11 bases. CDR1 is ENHRY, CDR2 SYGVKD, per germline. The CDR3 extends over 15 amino acids. The V and J ends lost 0 bases and 10 bases, in that order; junction bases with no gene match: 2. The DNA of the CDR3 is TGTGCCATCAGTGAGTCGAGGACAGGGGGCTCACCCCTCCACTTT. This codes for CAISESRTGGSPLHF.

This sequence joins TRBV18 and TRBJ1-1; D unclear. Germline V gene sequence: CDR1 KGHSH, CDR2 LQKENI. This CDR3 is 15 amino acids long. The V gene lost 2 bases and the J gene lost 2 bases, with 12 bases spanning the gap. CDR3 DNA: TGTGCCAGCTCACCATTGTCAGGCCCTAACACTGAAGCTTTCTTT. Encoded protein: CASSPLSGPNTEAFF.

The J gene is TRBJ2-7, the V gene TRBV3-1 (or the pseudogene TRBV3-2); perhaps TRBD2 as D (5 bases). Trimming shortened V by 1 base and J by 2 bases, and 9 bases separated the two germline ends. Germline CDR1 is LGHDT and CDR2 is YNNKEL (reference sequence). This CDR3 is built from 14 residues. The DNA of the CDR3 is TGTGCCAGCAGCCAAGGAGGGCTTCCCTACGAGCAGTACTTC. Its protein product is CASSQGGLPYEQYF.

This clone was seen a single time. The gene calls are TRBV7-8 and TRBJ2-7; TRBD2 agrees at 9 bases. There are 18 residues in the CDR3. Germline CDR1 is SGHVS and CDR2 is FQNEAQ. V lost 5 bases to trimming and J lost 3 bases; unmatched junction nucleotides: 17. CDR3: CASSPQAGGPGVFYEQYF. The CDR3 DNA reads TGTGCCAGCAGCCCCCAGGCGGGAGGGCCGGGCGTCTTCTACGAGCAGTACTTC.

The chain joins TRBV9 to TRBJ2-3; tentative D call: TRBD2 (5 bases). The germline V and J ends were trimmed by 1 base and 2 bases, with 8 bases remaining between them. Germline V gene data show CDR1 as SGDLS and CDR2 as YYNGEE. CDR3 size: 14 residues. The CDR3 DNA reads as TGTGCCAGCAGCGTAACCGGGAACACAGATACGCAGTATTTT. This sequence encodes CASSVTGNTDTQYF.

A single count supports this clone. The J gene is TRBJ1-5, the V gene TRBV3-1 (or the pseudogene TRBV3-2), with D unclear. Germline CDR1 is LGHDT and CDR2 is YNNKEL (reference sequence). Trimming took 0 bases from V and 6 from J, leaving 9 bases between them. CDR3 length: 14 residues. The CDR3 nucleotides read TGTGCCAGCAGCCAAGACACGGGAAGTCAGCCCCAGCATTTT. Translation: CASSQDTGSQPQHF.

The V call is TRBV5-1, the J call TRBJ1-6; D uncertain. V was trimmed by 0 bases and J by 7 bases, leaving 11 bases between them. This CDR3 comprises 15 residues. Germline loops: CDR1 SGHRS, CDR2 YFSETQ. The CDR3 DNA sequence: TGCGCCAGCAGCTTGGAGGTCGGGAAAAATTCACCCCTCCACTTT. Protein sequence: CASSLEVGKNSPLHF.

This rearrangement joins TRBV27 to TRBJ1-1; 8 nucleotides align to TRBD1. In germline, CDR1 is MNHEY, CDR2 SMNVEV (reference sequence). With 1 base clipped from V and 4 bases from J, the junction kept 14 bases outside the gene matches. This CDR3 has 18 residues. The CDR3 region has the DNA TGTGCCAGCAGTTTATTCTACCCTAGGACAGGGCTGAGCACTGAAGCTTTCTTT. Its protein product is CASSLFYPRTGLSTEAFF.

As to this clone: One end of the junction does not line up with germline, which may come from a read error. The chain combines TRBV19 with TRBJ1-1; a possible D gene is TRBD1 (6 bases). CDR1 is LNHDA, CDR2 SQIVND, per germline (reference sequence). The CDR3 has 12 residues. The chain's CDR3 is CASSIVRGRGVF. The CDR3, as DNA: TGTGCCAGTAGTATAGTCCGTGGCAGGGGAGTCTTT.

The chain recombines TRBV19 with TRBJ1-2, with D possibly being TRBD1 (6 bases). CDR1 LNHDA and CDR2 SQIVND come from the germline V gene (reference sequence). CDR3 length equals 15 residues. The V gene lost 1 base and the J gene lost 3 bases, with 12 bases spanning the gap. The CDR3 DNA reads as TGTGCCAGTAGTATAGGGCTGGGGGCGGACTATGGCTACACCTTC. Translating gives CASSIGLGADYGYTF.

The chain employs TRBV29-1 and TRBJ2-5; D possibly corresponds to TRBD1 (6 bases). V lost 2 bases, J lost 4 bases, and 14 bases lay in between. The CDR3 runs 14 residues. Germline CDR1 reads SQVTM; CDR2 reads ANQGSEA. The DNA of the CDR3 is TGCAGCGTTGAACGGACAGATATCGTAGAGACCCAGTACTTC. Its translation is CSVERTDIVETQYF.

The chain carries TRBV27 and TRBJ1-1; D is unclear. Per germline, CDR1 MNHEY and CDR2 SMNVEV (reference sequence). V lost 5 bases and J lost 0, with 13 bases in between. The CDR3 contains 15 residues. The CDR3 bases are TGTGCCAGCAGTCAAAGCCGGGTTCTGAACACTGAAGCTTTCTTT. This translates into CASSQSRVLNTEAFF.

The chain employs TRBV29-1 and TRBJ2-1, with 11 nucleotides matching TRBD2. Trimming cost V 8 bases and J 9 bases; bases outside gene matches: 12. CDR3 length equals 14 residues. Germline CDR1 and CDR2: SQVTM and ANQGSEA. DNA for the CDR3: TGCAGCCTAATAGCGGGAGGGCCTCGTCTTGAGCAGTTCTTC. Its translation: CSLIAGGPRLEQFF.

The rearrangement joins TRBV28 to TRBJ1-5; D is perhaps TRBD1 (5 bases). This CDR3 contains 17 residues. Trimming removed 2 bases at V and 0 bases at J, with 14 bases between. Germline-derived CDR1 and CDR2 are MDHEN and SYDVKM. The CDR3 coding sequence is TGTGCCAGCAGTTTAACCCCGACAGCGTTTAGCAATCAGCCCCAGCATTTT. Its protein product is CASSLTPTAFSNQPQHF.

The J gene is TRBJ2-7, the V gene TRBV10-2, with 10 nucleotides matching TRBD1. The CDR3 has 13 residues. Looked up from germline, CDR1 is WSHSY and CDR2 is SAAADI. V was clipped by 7 bases and J by 4 bases; unmatched bases: 4. The CDR3 loop is CASIGTGVYEQYF. The CDR3 coding sequence is TGCGCCAGCATAGGGACAGGGGTGTACGAGCAGTACTTC.

The V call is TRBV7-9, the J call TRBJ2-4, with 10 bases lining up with TRBD1. The CDR3 is 16 residues long. The V segment lost 4 bases and the J segment 5 bases; nucleotides outside the gene matches: 8. Germline V CDR1 and CDR2: SEHNR, FQNEAQ (reference sequence). CDR3 DNA sequence: TGTGCCAGCAGCTCACCAAGGGACAGGGGCGAAAACATTCAGTACTTC. As protein: CASSSPRDRGENIQYF.

The V call is TRBV30, the J call TRBJ1-2; TRBD1 might be the D (5 bases). CDR1 GTSNPN and CDR2 SVGIG come from the germline V gene (reference sequence). V lost 0 bases to trimming and J lost 8 bases, with 13 bases between them. The CDR3 is made up of 13 amino acids. CDR3 sequence reads: CAWSVSWGDGYTF. The DNA of the CDR3 is TGTGCCTGGAGTGTTTCGTGGGGGGACGGCTACACCTTC.